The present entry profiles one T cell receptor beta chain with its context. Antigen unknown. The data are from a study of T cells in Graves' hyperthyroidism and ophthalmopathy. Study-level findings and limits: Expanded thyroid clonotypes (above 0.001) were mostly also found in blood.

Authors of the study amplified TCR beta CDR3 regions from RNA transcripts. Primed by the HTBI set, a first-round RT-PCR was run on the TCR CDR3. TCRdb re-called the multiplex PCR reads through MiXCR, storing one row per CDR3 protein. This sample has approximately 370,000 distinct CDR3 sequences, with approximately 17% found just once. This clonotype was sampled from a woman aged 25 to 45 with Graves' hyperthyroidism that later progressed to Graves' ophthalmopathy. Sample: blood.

CDR3 protein: CASLHWGNEQFF. The CDR3 bases are TGTGCCAGCCTCCACTGGGGCAATGAGCAGTTCTTC. The J gene is TRBJ2-1, the V gene TRBV7-9; no definite D call. The CDR3 length is 12 residues. The germline V gene encodes CDR1 SEHNR and CDR2 FQNEAQ (reference sequence). V was cut by 8 bases and J by 6 bases, with 11 bases left in between.